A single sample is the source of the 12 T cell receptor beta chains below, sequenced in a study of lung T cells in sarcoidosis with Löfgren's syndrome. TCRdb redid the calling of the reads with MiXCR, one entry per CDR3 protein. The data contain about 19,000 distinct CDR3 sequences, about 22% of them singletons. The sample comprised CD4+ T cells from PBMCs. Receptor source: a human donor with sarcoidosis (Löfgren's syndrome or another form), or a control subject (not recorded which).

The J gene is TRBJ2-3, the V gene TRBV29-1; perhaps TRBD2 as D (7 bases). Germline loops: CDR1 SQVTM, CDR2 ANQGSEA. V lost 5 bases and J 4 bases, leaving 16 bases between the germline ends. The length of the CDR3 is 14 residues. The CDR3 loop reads CSVMRGGGADTQYF. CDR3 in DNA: TGCAGCGTTATGAGAGGGGGGGGAGCAGATACGCAGTATTTT.

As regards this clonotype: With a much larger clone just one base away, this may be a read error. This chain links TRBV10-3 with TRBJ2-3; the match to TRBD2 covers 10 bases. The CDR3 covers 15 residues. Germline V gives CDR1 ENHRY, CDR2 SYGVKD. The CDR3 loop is CAISWTSGHTDAQYF. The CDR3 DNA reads TGTGCCATCAGTTGGACTAGCGGCCACACAGATGCGCAGTATTTT.

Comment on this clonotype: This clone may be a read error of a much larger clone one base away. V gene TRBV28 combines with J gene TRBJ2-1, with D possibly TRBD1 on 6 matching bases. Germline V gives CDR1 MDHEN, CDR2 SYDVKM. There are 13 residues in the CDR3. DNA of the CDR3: TGTGCCAGCAGTATCACAGGGAGTCATGAGCAGCTCTTC. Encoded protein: CASSITGSHEQLF.

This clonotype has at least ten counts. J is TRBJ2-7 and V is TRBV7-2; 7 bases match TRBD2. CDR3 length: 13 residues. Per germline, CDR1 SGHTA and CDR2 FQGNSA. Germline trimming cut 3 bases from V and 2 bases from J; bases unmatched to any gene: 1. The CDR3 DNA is TGTGCCAGCAGCTTTGGGGGGGCCTACGAGCAGTACTTC. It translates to CASSFGGAYEQYF.

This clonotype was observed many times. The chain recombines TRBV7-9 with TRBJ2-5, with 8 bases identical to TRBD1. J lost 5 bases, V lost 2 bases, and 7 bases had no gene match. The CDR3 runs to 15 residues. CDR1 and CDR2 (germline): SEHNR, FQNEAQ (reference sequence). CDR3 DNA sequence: TGTGCCAGCAGCTTATGGGCTCGACAGGGGGAGACCCAGTACTTC. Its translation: CASSLWARQGETQYF.

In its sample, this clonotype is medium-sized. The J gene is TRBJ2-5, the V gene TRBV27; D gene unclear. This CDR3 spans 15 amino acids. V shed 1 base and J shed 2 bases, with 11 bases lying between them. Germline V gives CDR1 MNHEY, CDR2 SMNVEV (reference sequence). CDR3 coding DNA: TGTGCCAGCAGTTTATATCCCTCCTCGCAAGAGACCCAGTACTTC. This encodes CASSLYPSSQETQYF.

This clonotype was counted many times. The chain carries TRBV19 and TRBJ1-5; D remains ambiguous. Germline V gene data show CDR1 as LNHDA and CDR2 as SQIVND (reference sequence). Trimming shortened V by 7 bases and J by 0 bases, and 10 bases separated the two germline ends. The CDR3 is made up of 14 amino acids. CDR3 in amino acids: CASTPGYSNQPQHF. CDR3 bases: TGTGCCAGTACCCCGGGTTATAGCAATCAGCCCCAGCATTTT.

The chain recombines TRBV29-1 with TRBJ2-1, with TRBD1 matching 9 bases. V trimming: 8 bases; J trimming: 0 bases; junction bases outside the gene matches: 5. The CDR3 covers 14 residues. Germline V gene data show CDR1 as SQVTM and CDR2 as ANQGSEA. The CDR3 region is CSSDRGASYNEQFF. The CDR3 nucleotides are TGCAGCTCAGACAGGGGGGCCTCCTACAATGAGCAGTTCTTC.

CDR3 bases: TGTGCCAGCAGCTTCGCCGGGACAGGGGGCCTTGGTGAGGTTGAAGCTTTCTTT. It codes for CASSFAGTGGLGEVEAFF. The chain links TRBV9 to TRBJ1-1; 12 nucleotides align to TRBD1. Germline values: CDR1 SGDLS, CDR2 YYNGEE. V lost 4 bases and J lost 7; bases outside the gene matches: 17. This CDR3 has 18 residues.

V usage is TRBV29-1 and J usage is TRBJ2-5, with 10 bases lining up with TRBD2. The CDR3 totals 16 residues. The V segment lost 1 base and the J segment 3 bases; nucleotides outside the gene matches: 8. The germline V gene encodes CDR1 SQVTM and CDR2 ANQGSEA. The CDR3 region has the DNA TGCAGCGTTGAAGGGCCTAGCGGGAGAAAAGAAGAGACCCAGTACTTC. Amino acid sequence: CSVEGPSGRKEETQYF.

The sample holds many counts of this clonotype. The chain's CDR3 is CSAAPLTGQETQYF. The CDR3 DNA follows: TGCAGTGCTGCTCCCCTGACAGGCCAAGAGACCCAGTACTTC. This chain connects TRBV20-1 to TRBJ2-5, with a possible D match to TRBD1 (6 bases). V was pared by 5 bases and J by 1 base, with 14 bases between. Germline CDR1 is DFQATT and CDR2 is SNEGSKA (reference sequence). This CDR3 is 14 amino acids long.

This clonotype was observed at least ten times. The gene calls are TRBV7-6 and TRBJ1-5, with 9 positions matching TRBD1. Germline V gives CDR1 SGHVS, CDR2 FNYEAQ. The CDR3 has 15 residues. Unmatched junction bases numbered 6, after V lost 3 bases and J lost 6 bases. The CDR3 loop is CASSLGQGVGQPQHF. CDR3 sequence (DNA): TGTGCCAGCAGCTTGGGACAGGGTGTGGGTCAGCCCCAGCATTTT.